The 15 T cell receptor beta chains in this list originate from one sample, sequenced in a study of cytomegalovirus exposure and HLA in healthy donors. PCR employed 60 Vbeta and 13 Jbeta primers. Sequenced by immunoSEQ multiplex PCR; TCRdb stores in-frame clones only, minus some. The sample records roughly 130,000 clones, 8.5% being singletons. The sequencing input was PBMCs. These receptors were obtained from a man between 35 and 55 years old in good health and CMV-seronegative.

A few counts support this clone. The chain links TRBV4-3 to TRBJ2-1; 8 bases align to TRBD2. The V gene end was trimmed by 0 bases and the J gene end by 8 bases; junction bases not matched to a gene: 9. The CDR3 extends over 16 amino acids. CDR1 is LGHNA, CDR2 YSLEER, per germline. Here the CDR3 reads CASSQEPRGSGDEQFF. The CDR3 DNA reads as TGCGCCAGCAGCCAAGAGCCCAGGGGTAGCGGGGATGAGCAGTTCTTC.

This chain uses TRBV30 with TRBJ1-3; D is unresolved. Germline-derived CDR1 and CDR2 are GTSNPN and SVGIG (reference sequence). Deletions cut 4 bases from V and 2 bases from J, with 15 bases between. The CDR3 has 15 residues. The chain's CDR3 is CAWKAGRRPGNTIYF. The CDR3 DNA sequence: TGTGCCTGGAAAGCAGGCCGCCGCCCTGGAAACACCATATATTTT.

This sequence joins TRBV2 and TRBJ1-1; a weak D match, TRBD1 (6 bases). There are 13 residues in the CDR3. The germline gives CDR1 SNHLY, CDR2 FYNNEI. Trimming removed 7 bases at V and 5 bases at J, with 14 bases between. CDR3 nucleotide sequence: TGTGCCAGCACCAAATTAGGGGGAACTGAAGCTTTCTTT. Translation gives CASTKLGGTEAFF.

This clone was seen more than once but under ten times. The chain employs TRBV28 and TRBJ1-6, with TRBD1 matching over 7 bases. From germline, CDR1 is MDHEN and CDR2 SYDVKM. The CDR3 contains 14 residues. After removal of 10 bases from V and 6 bases from J, the junction contained 9 bases not matched to a gene. Here the CDR3 reads CANRIDRANSPLHF. DNA of the CDR3: TGTGCCAACAGAATTGACAGGGCTAATTCACCCCTCCACTTT.

The chain recombines TRBV4-3 with TRBJ2-5; D is possibly TRBD2 (5 bases). Germline V CDR1 and CDR2: LGHNA, YSLEER. CDR3 size: 15 residues. V dropped 0 bases and J dropped 2 bases, with 10 bases sitting between them. The CDR3 protein is CASSQEVGLQETQYF. DNA for the CDR3: TGCGCCAGCAGCCAAGAGGTTGGACTGCAAGAGACCCAGTACTTC.

This clone occurred a few times. CDR3 in DNA: TGTGCCAGCAGTGGGGACAACCAAGAGACCCAGTACTTC. It translates to CASSGDNQETQYF. The V and J genes are TRBV2 and TRBJ2-5; tentative D call: TRBD1 (6 bases). The germline CDR1 and CDR2 sequences are SNHLY and FYNNEI. The CDR3 runs 13 residues. V was clipped by 4 bases and J by 0 bases, with 6 bases between them. The full variable domain, its missing parts supplied by reference TRBV2 and TRBJ2-5, is EPEVTQTPSHQVTQMGQEVILRCVPISNHLYFYWYRQILGQKVEFLVSFYNNEISEKSEIFDDQFSVERPDGSNFTLKIRSTKLEDSAMYFCASSGDNQETQYFGPGTRLLVL.

The chain recombines TRBV2 with TRBJ1-1, with D possibly TRBD1 on 5 matching bases. Per germline, CDR1 SNHLY and CDR2 FYNNEI. Deletions cut 7 bases from V and 1 base from J, with 13 bases between. CDR3 size: 14 residues. CDR3 DNA sequence: TGTGCCAGCACCAGGGAAAACAAGAACACTGAAGCTTTCTTT. Protein product: CASTRENKNTEAFF.

In its sample, this clone was seen a few times. V usage is TRBV11-3 and J usage is TRBJ2-3; D not resolved. The CDR3 loop spans 13 amino acids. Germline V lookup: CDR1 SGHNT, CDR2 YENEEA. Trimming left V 1 base short and J 6 bases short, with 8 bases between. The CDR3 DNA reads TGTGCCAGCAGCTTAGGAGTGTCCGATACGCAGTATTTT. This codes for CASSLGVSDTQYF.

This clone was seen a few times. The chain recombines TRBV19 with TRBJ2-7; maybe TRBD2 (5 bases). Trimming took 5 bases from V and 2 from J, leaving 13 bases between them. The germline CDR1 and CDR2 sequences are LNHDA and SQIVND (reference sequence). The CDR3 loop spans 14 amino acids. CDR3: CASSPGGVAYEQYF. The CDR3 DNA reads as TGTGCCAGTAGTCCAGGAGGAGTCGCCTACGAGCAGTACTTC.

This clone was observed a handful of times. The chain is built from TRBV4-3 and TRBJ1-2; weak D call: TRBD1 (6 bases). Trimming shortened V by 0 bases and J by 8 bases, and 10 bases separated the two germline ends. The CDR3 totals 13 residues. Germline CDR1 LGHNA, CDR2 YSLEER. The CDR3 loop reads CASSQEGGRGYTF. CDR3 bases: TGCGCCAGCAGCCAAGAAGGGGGTCGGGGCTACACCTTC.

This clone occurred a few times. Here the CDR3 DNA reads TGTGCCACCGAAAGACAGGGGGCAGATACGCAGTATTTT. Protein: CATERQGADTQYF. The chain combines TRBV5-5 with TRBJ2-3; TRBD1 agrees at 9 bases. Looked up from germline, CDR1 is SGHKS and CDR2 is YYEKEE (reference sequence). CDR3 size: 13 residues. Trimming removed 9 bases from V and 4 bases from J; junction bases left unmatched: 6.

The gene calls are TRBV11-2 and TRBJ1-6; possible D gene TRBD1, 5 bases. This CDR3 has 14 residues. Per germline, CDR1 SGHAT and CDR2 FQNNGV. The V end was cut by 5 bases, the J end by 7 bases, with 12 bases between. As DNA, the CDR3 is TGTGCCAGCAGCGAACGACAGAAGAATTCACCCCTCCACTTT. Encoded protein: CASSERQKNSPLHF.

The V call is TRBV7-9, the J call TRBJ1-2; D is undetermined. Between the trimmed V and J ends, which lost 2 bases and 8 bases, there was a span of 15 bases. The germline gives CDR1 SEHNR, CDR2 FQNEAQ (reference sequence). CDR3 length equals 14 residues. CDR3 nucleotide sequence: TGTGCCAGCAGCTTACCCGGCGACTGGGAGGGCTACACCTTC. Translating it yields CASSLPGDWEGYTF. The entire variable domain, with the rest obtained from reference TRBV7-9 and TRBJ1-2, is as follows: DTGVSQNPRHKITKRGQNVTFRCDPISEHNRLYWYRQTLGQGPEFLTYFQNEAQLEKSRLLSDRFSAERPKGSFSTLEIQRTEQGDSAMYLCASSLPGDWEGYTFGSGTRLTVV.

This clone appeared a few times. The chain has TRBV5-6 and TRBJ2-2; unclear D gene. The CDR3 covers 14 residues. Per germline, CDR1 SGHDT and CDR2 YYEEEE. V lost 1 base and J lost 0, with 4 bases in between. DNA of the CDR3: TGTGCCAGCAGCTTGCCAGCGAACACCGGGGAGCTGTTTTTT. It encodes CASSLPANTGELFF.

This clone has more than one count but fewer than ten. The chain couples TRBV10-3 to TRBJ1-2; the match to TRBD1 covers 9 bases. With 2 bases clipped from V and 3 bases from J, the junction kept 1 base outside the gene matches. The V gene's germline CDR1 is ENHRY and CDR2 SYGVKD. The CDR3 is 14 amino acids. The CDR3 here is CAISETGGDYGYTF. DNA for the CDR3: TGTGCCATCAGTGAGACAGGGGGCGACTATGGCTACACCTTC.